These 12 T cell receptor beta chains share one sample of origin, sequenced in a study of blood T cell repertoires in COVID-19. Some clones are missing from TCRdb's copy, which holds only in-frame ones; the method was immunoSEQ multiplex PCR. The data show nearly 300,000 clones, about 87% seen once. Sequencing was performed on peripheral blood. Receptors originate from a woman aged 25 to 39 who had recovered from COVID-19.

J is TRBJ1-1 and V is TRBV7-8; perhaps TRBD1 as D (5 bases). V shed 2 bases and J shed 0 bases, with 13 bases lying between them. CDR1 SGHVS and CDR2 FQNEAQ come from the germline V gene. The CDR3 is 16 amino acids. The CDR3 DNA is TGTGCCAGCAGCTTAAGGAGGGGCATGGTGAACACTGAAGCTTTCTTT. It codes for CASSLRRGMVNTEAFF. Based on the CDR3 plus reference TRBV7-8 and TRBJ1-1, the full variable domain is GAGVSQSPRYKVAKRGQDVALRCDPISGHVSLFWYQQALGQGPEFLTYFQNEAQLDKSGLPSDRFFAERPEGSVSTLKIQRTQQEDSAVYLCASSLRRGMVNTEAFFGQGTRLTVV.

The CDR3 bases are TGTGCCAGCAGCTTCGGCCTAGCGGGGGGTAACACAGATACGCAGTATTTT. It codes for CASSFGLAGGNTDTQYF. The V call is TRBV12-1, the J call TRBJ2-3; the table's D call of TRBD2 was not tested on the DNA. TRBV12-1 is labeled a pseudogene. The CDR3 runs to 17 residues.

This clone was seen more than once but under ten times. This specimen includes other DNA sequences encoding the same CDR3. The V and J genes are TRBV2 and TRBJ1-5, with TRBD1 matching 10 bases. The J segment lost 5 bases and the V segment lost 7 bases, leaving 5 bases of the junction unmatched. The CDR3 length is 14 residues. The germline CDR1 and CDR2 sequences are SNHLY and FYNNEI. The CDR3 sequence is CASKIDRGHQPQHF. CDR3 bases: TGTGCCAGCAAGATCGACAGGGGGCATCAGCCCCAGCATTTT.

The V and J genes are TRBV7-2 and TRBJ2-5; 7 nucleotides align to TRBD1. J lost 0 bases, V lost 5 bases, and 6 bases had no gene match. The CDR3 runs 15 residues. From germline, CDR1 is SGHTA and CDR2 FQGNSA. CDR3 nucleotides: TGTGCCAGCAGCACCTGGGACAGTCACCAAGAGACCCAGTACTTC. This codes for CASSTWDSHQETQYF.

This chain links TRBV6-6 with TRBJ1-5, with 8 bases that match TRBD1. There are 16 residues in the CDR3. The J segment lost 4 bases and the V segment lost 6 bases, leaving 11 bases of the junction unmatched. Germline V gene data show CDR1 as MNHNY and CDR2 as SVGAGI (reference sequence). CDR3 coding DNA: TGTGCCAGCAGAGGGAAAGCAGGGGGCGCGAATCAGCCCCAGCATTTT. This encodes CASRGKAGGANQPQHF.

V is TRBV30 and J is TRBJ2-1; 8 bases are shared with TRBD2. Germline values: CDR1 GTSNPN, CDR2 SVGIG (reference sequence). The J segment lost 0 bases and the V segment lost 3 bases, leaving 16 bases of the junction unmatched. This CDR3 spans 19 amino acids. CDR3 coding DNA: TGTGCCTGGAGGGCGACCGCGCGGGGGGCACAAAGCTCCTACAATGAGCAGTTCTTC. Residues: CAWRATARGAQSSYNEQFF.

The chain combines TRBV14 with TRBJ1-4, with D perhaps TRBD1 (6 bases). The CDR3 extends over 15 amino acids. Germline assignment: CDR1 SGHDN and CDR2 FVKESK. Trimming took off 1 base at V and 8 bases at J, with 14 bases between the two ends. For the CDR3, the DNA is TGTGCCAGCAGCCAAGCGGCCGCAGGGGTAGAAAAACTGTTTTTT. Translated: CASSQAAAGVEKLFF.

The chain joins TRBV28 to TRBJ1-4; tentative D call: TRBD1 (6 bases). The CDR3 is 14 residues long. Germline V gives CDR1 MDHEN, CDR2 SYDVKM. V lost 2 bases and J 4 bases, leaving 8 bases between the germline ends. In DNA, the CDR3 is TGTGCCAGCAGTTTACAGGGGTATAATGAAAAACTGTTTTTT. Protein: CASSLQGYNEKLFF.

The rearrangement joins TRBV27 to TRBJ2-4; D is possibly TRBD2 (6 bases). Trimming removed 2 bases at V and 3 bases at J, with 11 bases between. CDR1 is MNHEY and CDR2 is SMNVEV in the germline V gene (reference sequence). This CDR3 is built from 15 residues. The CDR3 DNA sequence: TGTGCCAGCAGTTTAGGGCTCGGGGGCAAAAACATTCAGTACTTC. Its protein product is CASSLGLGGKNIQYF.

This clone appeared once. The chain couples TRBV7-3 to TRBJ1-2; TRBD1 matches 10 bases. The CDR3 is 15 amino acids. Germline CDR1 and CDR2: SGHTA and FQGTGA. The ends lost 2 bases at V and 3 bases at J; junction bases unmatched: 3. The CDR3 DNA reads as TGTGCCAGCAGCTTAGGTGGGACAGGGGACTATGGCTACACCTTC. This encodes CASSLGGTGDYGYTF.

In the case of this clone: The sample holds other DNA sequences that translate to the same CDR3. The genes are TRBV27 and TRBJ2-7; 11 bases line up with TRBD1. CDR3 length: 13 residues. Germline CDR1 reads MNHEY; CDR2 reads SMNVEV (reference sequence). Trimming cost V 6 bases and J 2 bases; bases outside gene matches: 0. For the CDR3, the DNA is TGTGCCAGCAGGGGACAGGGGGCCTACGAGCAGTACTTC. This encodes CASRGQGAYEQYF.

The chain is built from TRBV10-3 and TRBJ1-5, with 8 bases fitting TRBD1. Germline V lookup: CDR1 ENHRY, CDR2 SYGVKD. There are 14 residues in the CDR3. Trimming cost V 5 bases and J 7 bases; bases outside gene matches: 7. The DNA for the CDR3 is TGTGCCATCAGTCCCCAGGGGGCAGGACAGCCCCAGCATTTT. Protein: CAISPQGAGQPQHF.